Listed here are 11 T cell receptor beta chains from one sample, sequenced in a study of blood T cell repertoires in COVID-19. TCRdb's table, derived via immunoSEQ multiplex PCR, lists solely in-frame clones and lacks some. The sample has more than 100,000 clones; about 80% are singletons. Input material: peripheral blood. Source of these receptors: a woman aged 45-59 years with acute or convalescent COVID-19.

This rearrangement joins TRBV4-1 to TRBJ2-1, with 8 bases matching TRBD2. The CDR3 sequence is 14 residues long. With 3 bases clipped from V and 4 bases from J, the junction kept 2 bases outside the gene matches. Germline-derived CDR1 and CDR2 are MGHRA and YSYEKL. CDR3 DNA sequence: TGCGCCAGCAGCCAGCGACTAGCGTACAATGAGCAGTTCTTC. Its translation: CASSQRLAYNEQFF.

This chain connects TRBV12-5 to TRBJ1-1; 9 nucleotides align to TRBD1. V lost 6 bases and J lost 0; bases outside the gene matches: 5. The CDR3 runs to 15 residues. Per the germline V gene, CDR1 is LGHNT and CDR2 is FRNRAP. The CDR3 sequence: CASGTGTGMNTEAFF. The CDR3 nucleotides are TGTGCTAGTGGCACCGGGACAGGGATGAACACTGAAGCTTTCTTT.

CDR3 region: CASSYADGYTF. CDR3 coding DNA: TGTGCCAGCAGTTACGCGGATGGCTACACCTTC. The chain employs TRBV6-6 and TRBJ1-2, with unresolved D. The V end was cut by 2 bases, the J end by 6 bases, with 4 bases between. CDR1 and CDR2 (germline): MNHNY, SVGAGI (reference sequence). This CDR3 is built from 11 residues.

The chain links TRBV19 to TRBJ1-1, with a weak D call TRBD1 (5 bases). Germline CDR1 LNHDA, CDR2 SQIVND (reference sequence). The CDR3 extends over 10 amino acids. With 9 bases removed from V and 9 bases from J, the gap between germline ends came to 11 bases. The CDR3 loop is CASGQQKAFF. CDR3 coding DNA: TGTGCCAGCGGACAACAAAAAGCTTTCTTT.

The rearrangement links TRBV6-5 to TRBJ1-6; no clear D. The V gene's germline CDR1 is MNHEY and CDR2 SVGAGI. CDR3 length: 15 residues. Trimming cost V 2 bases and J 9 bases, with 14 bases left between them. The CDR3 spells CASSYGSPEGSPLHF. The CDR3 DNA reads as TGTGCCAGCAGTTACGGGTCCCCTGAGGGTTCACCCCTCCACTTT.

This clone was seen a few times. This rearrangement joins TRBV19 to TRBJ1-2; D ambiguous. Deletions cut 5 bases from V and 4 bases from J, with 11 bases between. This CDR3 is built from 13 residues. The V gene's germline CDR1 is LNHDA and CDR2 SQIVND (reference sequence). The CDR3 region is CASSVRESYGYTF. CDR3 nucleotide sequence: TGTGCCAGTAGTGTCCGCGAATCCTATGGCTACACCTTC.

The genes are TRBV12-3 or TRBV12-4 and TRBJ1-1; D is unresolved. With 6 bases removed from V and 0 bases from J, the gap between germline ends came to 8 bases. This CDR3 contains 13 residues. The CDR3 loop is CASSIQMNTEAFF. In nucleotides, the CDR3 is TGTGCCAGCAGCATCCAGATGAACACTGAAGCTTTCTTT.

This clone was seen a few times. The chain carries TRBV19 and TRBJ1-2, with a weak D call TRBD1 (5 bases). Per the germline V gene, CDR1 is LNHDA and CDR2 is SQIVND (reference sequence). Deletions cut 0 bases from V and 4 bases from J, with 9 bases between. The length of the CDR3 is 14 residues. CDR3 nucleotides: TGTGCCAGTAGTATAGAGACAGATATCTATGGCTACACCTTC. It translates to CASSIETDIYGYTF. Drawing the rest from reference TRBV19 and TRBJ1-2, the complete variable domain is DGGITQSPKYLFRKEGQNVTLSCEQNLNHDAMYWYRQDPGQGLRLIYYSQIVNDFQKGDIAEGYSVSREKKESFPLTVTSAQKNPTAFYLCASSIETDIYGYTFGSGTRLTVV.

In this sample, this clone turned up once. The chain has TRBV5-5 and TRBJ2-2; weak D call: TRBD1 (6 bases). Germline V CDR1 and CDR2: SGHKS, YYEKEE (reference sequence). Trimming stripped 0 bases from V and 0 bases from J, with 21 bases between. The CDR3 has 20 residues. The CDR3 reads CASSLAGFRDTLPNTGELFF. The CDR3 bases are TGTGCCAGCAGCTTGGCCGGGTTCAGGGACACACTTCCGAACACCGGGGAGCTGTTTTTT.

As DNA, the CDR3 is TGTGCCTGGACGGTCAGGAATGACTATGGCTACACCTTC. This translates into CAWTVRNDYGYTF. The chain has TRBV30 and TRBJ1-2; D not certain. The CDR3 is 13 residues long. Between the trimmed V and J ends, which lost 4 bases and 3 bases, there was a span of 12 bases. Looked up from germline, CDR1 is GTSNPN and CDR2 is SVGIG (reference sequence).

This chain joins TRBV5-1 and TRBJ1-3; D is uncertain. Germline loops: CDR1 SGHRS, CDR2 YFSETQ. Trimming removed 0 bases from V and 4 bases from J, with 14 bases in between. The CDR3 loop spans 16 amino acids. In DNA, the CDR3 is TGCGCCAGCAGCTTGGCAGGCCGGATAGGCGGAAACACCATATATTTT. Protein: CASSLAGRIGGNTIYF. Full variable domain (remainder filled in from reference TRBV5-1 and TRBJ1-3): KAGVTQTPRYLIKTRGQQVTLSCSPISGHRSVSWYQQTPGQGLQFLFEYFSETQRNKGNFPGRFSGRQFSNSRSEMNVSTLELGDSALYLCASSLAGRIGGNTIYFGEGSWLTVV.